This TCR beta chain was found in a study of T cell repertoires in cytomegalovirus infection. As for the study in general: An indication of both CMV infection and matching HLA type came from public TCR beta signatures. Study outcomes and limitations: In two of eight donors, the top clonotype was HLA-C-restricted CMV-specific. Summed public TCR beta family frequency identified CMV carriers bearing the relevant HLA.

Germline CDR1 reads SQVTM; CDR2 reads ANQGSEA. CDR3 length: 14 amino acids. Trimming stripped 3 bases from V and 0 bases from J, with 9 bases between. The table lists this clonotype with a few counts. Its specificity is unknown. TCRdb reprocessed the reads via MiXCR and lists one record per CDR3 protein. The sample carries around 300,000 distinct CDR3 sequences, roughly a quarter recorded once. The source of this sequence is a human donor in good health (CMV status not recorded). Some clones in this sample may be carry-over from other donors' samples. The sequenced material came from PBMCs. V gene TRBV29-1 combines with J gene TRBJ2-1; no clear D. Written as DNA, the CDR3 is TGCAGCGTTGATAGCCAGTCCTCCTACAATGAGCAGTTCTTC. This codes for CSVDSQSSYNEQFF.